Listed below are T cell receptor beta chains from one sample, sequenced in a study of shared clonotypes between healthy human individuals. Some clones are missing from TCRdb's copy, which holds only in-frame ones; the method was immunoSEQ multiplex PCR. The table records approximately 530,000 clones, roughly 95% of them present only once. The sequencing sample was made of naive CD4+ T cells sorted from blood. The receptor set was obtained from a woman aged 25 to 39 in good health. The CDR3 runs from the conserved cysteine through the conserved F or W. A D gene is named only where the DNA matches it firmly. The size entry is marked missing in some rows and otherwise reads once, few, many or a size class.

D gene: TRBD2; V gene: TRBV7-2; J gene: TRBJ2-1; clone size: NA; CDR3 protein: CASSLAGLAGHSYNEQFF; CDR3 DNA: TGTGCCAGCAGCTTAGCGGGACTAGCGGGCCACTCCTACAATGAGCAGTTCTTC
D gene: NA; V gene: TRBV7-9; J gene: TRBJ1-3; clone size: NA; CDR3 protein: CASSARLLSGNTIYF; CDR3 DNA: TGTGCCAGCAGCGCAAGACTTTTGTCTGGAAACACCATATATTTT
D gene: NA; V gene: TRBV14; J gene: TRBJ2-6; clone size: NA; CDR3 protein: CASSRIGSSPRISGANVLTF; CDR3 DNA: TGTGCCAGCAGCCGGATAGGCTCATCACCGCGGATCTCTGGGGCCAACGTCCTGACTTTC
D gene: NA; V gene: TRBV7-9; J gene: TRBJ2-5; clone size: NA; CDR3 protein: CASSETPTGRVETQYF; CDR3 DNA: TGTGCCAGCAGCGAGACACCGACAGGGAGGGTGGAGACCCAGTACTTC
D gene: NA; V gene: TRBV9; J gene: TRBJ1-5; clone size: NA; CDR3 protein: CASSTTQGVNQPQHF; CDR3 DNA: TGTGCCAGCAGCACAACACAGGGAGTAAACCAGCCCCAGCATTTT
D gene: NA; V gene: TRBV4-1; J gene: TRBJ1-6; clone size: NA; CDR3 protein: CASSNRGRARRNSPLHF; CDR3 DNA: TGCGCCAGCAGCAATCGGGGCAGGGCGAGAAGGAATTCACCCCTCCACTTT
D gene: TRBD2; V gene: TRBV2; J gene: TRBJ2-1; clone size: NA; CDR3 protein: CASSGGGFNEQFF; CDR3 DNA: TGTGCCAGCAGTGGCGGGGGGTTCAATGAGCAGTTCTTC
D gene: NA; V gene: TRBV14; J gene: TRBJ2-1; clone size: NA; CDR3 protein: CASSQESLVAQFF; CDR3 DNA: TGTGCCAGCAGCCAAGAAAGTTTGGTGGCGCAGTTCTTC
D gene: TRBD2; V gene: TRBV6-6; J gene: TRBJ2-7; clone size: NA; CDR3 protein: CASSYSGTSYEQYF; CDR3 DNA: TGTGCCAGCAGTTATAGCGGGACGTCCTACGAGCAGTACTTC
D gene: NA; V gene: TRBV28; J gene: TRBJ2-7; clone size: NA; CDR3 protein: CASSGSGPTSYEQYF; CDR3 DNA: TGTGCCAGCAGTGGGTCCGGGCCCACTTCCTACGAGCAGTACTTC
D gene: TRBD1; V gene: TRBV18; J gene: TRBJ2-3; clone size: NA; CDR3 protein: CASSPTGGAGDTQYF; CDR3 DNA: TGTGCCAGCTCACCAACAGGGGGCGCCGGAGATACGCAGTATTTT
D gene: NA; V gene: TRBV13; J gene: TRBJ2-3; clone size: NA; CDR3 protein: CASSLAARWSNTDTQYF; CDR3 DNA: TGTGCCAGCAGCTTGGCGGCCCGGTGGTCCAACACAGATACGCAGTATTTT
D gene: TRBD2; V gene: TRBV2; J gene: TRBJ2-7; clone size: NA; CDR3 protein: CASSPFSGRVGYEQYF; CDR3 DNA: TGTGCCAGCAGCCCTTTTAGCGGGAGAGTGGGGTACGAGCAGTACTTC
D gene: TRBD2; V gene: TRBV29-1; J gene: TRBJ2-1; clone size: NA; CDR3 protein: CSVELSPSGTSYNEQFF; CDR3 DNA: TGCAGCGTTGAGCTGTCTCCGAGCGGGACCTCTTACAATGAGCAGTTCTTC
D gene: TRBD1; V gene: TRBV19; J gene: TRBJ2-2; clone size: NA; CDR3 protein: CASSTQGVNTGELFF; CDR3 DNA: TGTGCCAGTAGTACCCAGGGGGTAAACACCGGGGAGCTGTTTTTT
D gene: NA; V gene: TRBV5-1; J gene: TRBJ2-5; clone size: NA; CDR3 protein: CASRGFGRPTETQYF; CDR3 DNA: TGCGCCAGCAGGGGTTTTGGACGTCCAACTGAGACCCAGTACTTC
D gene: NA; V gene: TRBV4-1; J gene: TRBJ1-4; clone size: NA; CDR3 protein: CASSQGGRQGEKLFF; CDR3 DNA: TGCGCCAGCAGCCAAGGCGGACGCCAGGGAGAAAAACTGTTTTTT
D gene: NA; V gene: TRBV6-1; J gene: TRBJ1-1; clone size: NA; CDR3 protein: CASTQFQINTEAFF; CDR3 DNA: TGTGCCAGCACCCAGTTTCAAATTAACACTGAAGCTTTCTTT
D gene: NA; V gene: TRBV5-4; J gene: TRBJ1-2; clone size: NA; CDR3 protein: CASSTDRFRNGYTF; CDR3 DNA: TGTGCCAGCAGCACCGACAGGTTTCGGAATGGCTACACCTTC
D gene: TRBD2; V gene: TRBV28; J gene: TRBJ2-7; clone size: NA; CDR3 protein: CASGLAGPTYEQYF; CDR3 DNA: TGTGCCAGCGGATTAGCGGGCCCTACCTACGAGCAGTACTTC
D gene: NA; V gene: TRBV4-2; J gene: TRBJ2-6; clone size: NA; CDR3 protein: CASSQEHSVLTF; CDR3 DNA: TGTGCCAGCAGCCAAGAGCACAGCGTCCTGACTTTC
D gene: TRBD1; V gene: TRBV7-3; J gene: TRBJ1-2; clone size: NA; CDR3 protein: CASSLSGQAGGYTF; CDR3 DNA: TGTGCCAGCAGCTTAAGCGGACAGGCCGGTGGCTACACCTTC
D gene: NA; V gene: TRBV5-6; J gene: TRBJ1-5; clone size: NA; CDR3 protein: CASTRGDQPQHF; CDR3 DNA: TGTGCCAGCACGCGGGGCGATCAGCCCCAGCATTTT
D gene: NA; V gene: TRBV6-1; J gene: TRBJ2-7; clone size: NA; CDR3 protein: CASSATKEQYF; CDR3 DNA: TGTGCCAGCAGTGCTACAAAGGAGCAGTACTTC
D gene: TRBD2; V gene: TRBV28; J gene: TRBJ2-1; clone size: NA; CDR3 protein: CASSLYTREGYYNEQFF; CDR3 DNA: TGTGCCAGCAGTTTATATACGCGGGAGGGTTATTACAATGAGCAGTTCTTC
D gene: NA; V gene: TRBV21-1; J gene: TRBJ1-3; clone size: NA; CDR3 protein: CASSNWGSRGNTIYF; CDR3 DNA: TGTGCCAGCAGCAATTGGGGATCGAGAGGTAACACCATATATTTT
D gene: NA; V gene: TRBV28; J gene: TRBJ2-7; clone size: NA; CDR3 protein: CASSNLGYEQYF; CDR3 DNA: TGTGCCAGCAGTAACCTAGGCTACGAGCAGTACTTC
D gene: NA; V gene: TRBV6-1; J gene: TRBJ1-2; clone size: NA; CDR3 protein: CASSADNSYGYTF; CDR3 DNA: TGTGCCAGCAGCGCCGACAACAGCTATGGCTACACCTTC
D gene: NA; V gene: TRBV11-1; J gene: TRBJ2-1; clone size: NA; CDR3 protein: CASSLAQGGSYNEQFF; CDR3 DNA: TGTGCCAGCAGCTTAGCCCAGGGGGGATCCTACAATGAGCAGTTCTTC
D gene: TRBD1; V gene: TRBV11-2; J gene: TRBJ1-3; clone size: NA; CDR3 protein: CASSSRVGTGAGNTIYF; CDR3 DNA: TGTGCCAGCAGCTCAAGAGTCGGGACAGGGGCTGGAAACACCATATATTTT
D gene: NA; V gene: TRBV11-2; J gene: TRBJ2-7; clone size: NA; CDR3 protein: CASSLARGSEQYF; CDR3 DNA: TGTGCCAGCAGCTTAGCTCGAGGTAGCGAGCAGTACTTC
D gene: NA; V gene: TRBV2; J gene: TRBJ1-5; clone size: NA; CDR3 protein: CASQGNVDQPQHF; CDR3 DNA: TGTGCCAGCCAGGGGAACGTTGATCAGCCCCAGCATTTT
D gene: TRBD2; V gene: TRBV19; J gene: TRBJ2-7; clone size: NA; CDR3 protein: CASSIRGTSGTHEQYF; CDR3 DNA: TGTGCCAGTAGTATTCGGGGGACTAGCGGGACCCACGAGCAGTACTTC
D gene: NA; V gene: TRBV27; J gene: TRBJ2-2; clone size: NA; CDR3 protein: CATLSLAQHTGELFF; CDR3 DNA: TGTGCCACCCTTTCTCTAGCGCAACACACCGGGGAGCTGTTTTTT
D gene: NA; V gene: TRBV6-5; J gene: TRBJ2-7; clone size: once; CDR3 protein: CASRGGGWDEQYF; CDR3 DNA: TGTGCCAGCCGAGGTGGGGGGTGGGACGAGCAGTACTTC
D gene: NA; V gene: TRBV4-1; J gene: TRBJ2-1; clone size: NA; CDR3 protein: CASSQASTASAYNEQFF; CDR3 DNA: TGCGCCAGCAGCCAAGCCTCAACGGCTAGTGCCTACAATGAGCAGTTCTTC
D gene: NA; V gene: TRBV12-5; J gene: TRBJ2-3; clone size: once; CDR3 protein: CASGFTRPPGHPPDTQYF; CDR3 DNA: TGTGCTAGTGGTTTCACCCGACCGCCGGGACATCCCCCAGATACGCAGTATTTT
D gene: NA; V gene: TRBV10-3; J gene: TRBJ1-6; clone size: NA; CDR3 protein: CAIIGTRNSPLHF; CDR3 DNA: TGTGCCATCATTGGGACCCGTAATTCACCCCTCCACTTT
D gene: NA; V gene: TRBV9; J gene: TRBJ1-2; clone size: NA; CDR3 protein: CASSRDTDYGYTF; CDR3 DNA: TGTGCCAGCAGCCGGGACACAGACTATGGCTACACCTTC
D gene: TRBD1; V gene: TRBV30; J gene: TRBJ2-7; clone size: NA; CDR3 protein: CAWSWGQGNEQYF; CDR3 DNA: TGTGCCTGGAGTTGGGGACAGGGCAACGAGCAGTACTTC
D gene: NA; V gene: TRBV7-6; J gene: TRBJ2-1; clone size: NA; CDR3 protein: CASSLARWRDRNEQFF; CDR3 DNA: TGTGCCAGCAGCTTAGCGCGGTGGAGGGATCGGAATGAGCAGTTCTTC
D gene: TRBD2; V gene: TRBV28; J gene: TRBJ2-7; clone size: NA; CDR3 protein: CASSFELAGGEYEQYF; CDR3 DNA: TGTGCCAGCAGTTTTGAGCTAGCGGGAGGGGAGTACGAGCAGTACTTC
D gene: NA; V gene: TRBV28; J gene: TRBJ2-5; clone size: NA; CDR3 protein: CASSTREETQYF; CDR3 DNA: TGTGCCAGCAGCACTAGGGAAGAGACCCAGTACTTC
D gene: TRBD1; V gene: TRBV7-9; J gene: TRBJ2-7; clone size: NA; CDR3 protein: CASSWDRGEQYF; CDR3 DNA: TGTGCCAGCAGTTGGGACAGGGGCGAGCAGTACTTC
D gene: NA; V gene: TRBV28; J gene: TRBJ2-3; clone size: NA; CDR3 protein: CASSPHTGVGKDTQYF; CDR3 DNA: TGTGCCAGCAGTCCCCACACTGGGGTCGGGAAAGATACGCAGTATTTT
D gene: TRBD2; V gene: TRBV27; J gene: TRBJ2-3; clone size: once; CDR3 protein: CASSSRQAGVRLDTQYF; CDR3 DNA: TGTGCCAGCAGTTCTCGGCAGGCGGGAGTTAGATTAGATACGCAGTATTTT
D gene: NA; V gene: TRBV7-3; J gene: TRBJ2-2; clone size: NA; CDR3 protein: CASSPPGDTGELFF; CDR3 DNA: TGTGCCAGCAGCCCTCCCGGGGACACCGGGGAGCTGTTTTTT
D gene: NA; V gene: TRBV19; J gene: TRBJ1-5; clone size: NA; CDR3 protein: CASRHRENQPQHF; CDR3 DNA: TGTGCCAGTAGGCACAGGGAAAATCAGCCCCAGCATTTT
D gene: TRBD2; V gene: TRBV2; J gene: TRBJ2-2; clone size: once; CDR3 protein: CASSGAGGVTGELFF; CDR3 DNA: TGTGCCAGCAGTGGGGCGGGAGGTGTGACCGGGGAGCTGTTTTTT
D gene: TRBD2; V gene: TRBV28; J gene: TRBJ2-7; clone size: NA; CDR3 protein: CASSLSGAGLTYEQYF; CDR3 DNA: TGTGCCAGCAGTTTAAGCGGAGCGGGACTCACCTACGAGCAGTACTTC
D gene: TRBD1; V gene: TRBV5-8; J gene: TRBJ2-7; clone size: NA; CDR3 protein: CASSLDLTRDRAWEQYF; CDR3 DNA: TGTGCCAGCAGCTTGGACCTAACCAGGGACAGGGCCTGGGAGCAGTACTTC
D gene: NA; V gene: TRBV19; J gene: TRBJ1-5; clone size: NA; CDR3 protein: CATRSEALYSNQPQHF; CDR3 DNA: TGTGCCACCCGGAGTGAAGCCCTCTATAGCAATCAGCCCCAGCATTTT
D gene: TRBD2; V gene: TRBV18; J gene: TRBJ2-1; clone size: NA; CDR3 protein: CASSPGTGGGQTDYNEQFF; CDR3 DNA: TGTGCCAGCTCACCAGGGACGGGGGGAGGACAAACAGACTACAATGAGCAGTTCTTC
D gene: NA; V gene: TRBV6-5; J gene: TRBJ1-2; clone size: NA; CDR3 protein: CASSYSWGDSNYGYTF; CDR3 DNA: TGTGCCAGCAGTTACTCGTGGGGGGATTCTAACTATGGCTACACCTTC